This TCR beta chain is from a study of blood T cell repertoires in COVID-19. The germline V gene encodes CDR1 MDHEN and CDR2 SYDVKM. With V trimmed by 2 bases and J by 7 bases, 8 bases remained unmatched. The CDR3 is 14 residues long. The authors' processing: The assay estimated nucleated cells by amplifying reference gene primers. TCRdb's table, derived via immunoSEQ multiplex PCR, lists solely in-frame clones and lacks some. V and J calls and clone size come straight from that table; D and trimming were deduced from the DNA. The sample includes 11,000 to 15,000 clones, over 80% of them seen just once.

Input material: peripheral blood. The chain recombines TRBV28 with TRBJ2-7; 7 bases fit TRBD2. This receptor was taken from a human donor in a cohort sampled during active COVID-19. This CDR3 reads CASSLGGRAYEQYF. As DNA, the CDR3 is TGTGCCAGCAGTTTAGGTGGGAGGGCATATGAGCAGTACTTC.